The TCR beta chain under discussion was sequenced for a study of CD8 T cells in ankylosing spondylitis. The study's findings and limits: In peripheral blood, disease-linked CD8+ clones occurred at relatively low frequencies. There was a TCR beta motif, made of roughly eight highly homologous variants, that appeared characteristic of ankylosing spondylitis blood.

The CDR3 extends over 12 amino acids. With 2 bases removed from V and 6 bases from J, the gap between germline ends came to 11 bases. Germline V gene data show CDR1 as DFQATT and CDR2 as SNEGSKA (reference sequence). Quantitative barcoded 5'-RACE was used to prepare TCR beta libraries. TCRdb called the 5' RACE reads again in MiXCR, with one record for every CDR3 protein. This repertoire shows fewer than 750,000 distinct CDR3 sequences, around 17% found once; its top ten account for under 20%. Comments on this clonotype: Its antigen is as yet unknown.

Specimen: blood, either unsorted or a sorted T cell fraction (not recorded which). This rearrangement joins TRBV20-1 to TRBJ2-7; tentative D call: TRBD2 (5 bases). The clonotype comes from a male donor with ankylosing spondylitis. CDR3 bases: TGCAGTGCTAGAACGGGGAAAGGCGAGCAGTACTTC. Encoded protein: CSARTGKGEQYF.